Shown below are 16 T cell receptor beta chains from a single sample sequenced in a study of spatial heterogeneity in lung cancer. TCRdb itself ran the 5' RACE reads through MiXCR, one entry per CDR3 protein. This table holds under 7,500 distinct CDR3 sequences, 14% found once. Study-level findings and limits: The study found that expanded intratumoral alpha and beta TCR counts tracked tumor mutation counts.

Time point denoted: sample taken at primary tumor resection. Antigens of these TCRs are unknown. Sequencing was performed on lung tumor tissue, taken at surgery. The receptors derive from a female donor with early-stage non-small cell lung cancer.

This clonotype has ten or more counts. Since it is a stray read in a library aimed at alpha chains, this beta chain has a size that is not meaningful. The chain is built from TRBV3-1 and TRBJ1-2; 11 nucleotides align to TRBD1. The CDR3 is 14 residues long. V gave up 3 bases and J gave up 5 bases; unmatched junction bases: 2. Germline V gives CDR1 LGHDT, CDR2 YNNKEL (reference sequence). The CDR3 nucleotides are TGTGCCAGCAGCCAGGACAGGGGGCTGTATGGCTACACCTTC. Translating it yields CASSQDRGLYGYTF.

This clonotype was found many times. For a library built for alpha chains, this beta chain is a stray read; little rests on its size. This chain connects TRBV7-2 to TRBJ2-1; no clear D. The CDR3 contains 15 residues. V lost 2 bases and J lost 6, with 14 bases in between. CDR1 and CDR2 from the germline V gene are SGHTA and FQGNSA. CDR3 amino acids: CASSLRPQYFNEQFF. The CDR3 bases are TGTGCCAGCAGCTTACGCCCCCAATATTTCAATGAGCAGTTCTTC.

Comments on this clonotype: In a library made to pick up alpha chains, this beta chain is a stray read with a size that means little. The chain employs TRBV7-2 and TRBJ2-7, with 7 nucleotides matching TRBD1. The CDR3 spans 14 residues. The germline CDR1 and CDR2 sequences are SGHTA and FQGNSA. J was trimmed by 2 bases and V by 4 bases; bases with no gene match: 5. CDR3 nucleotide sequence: TGTGCCAGCAGCTCAGACCAGGGGGCCTACGAGCAGTACTTC. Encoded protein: CASSSDQGAYEQYF.

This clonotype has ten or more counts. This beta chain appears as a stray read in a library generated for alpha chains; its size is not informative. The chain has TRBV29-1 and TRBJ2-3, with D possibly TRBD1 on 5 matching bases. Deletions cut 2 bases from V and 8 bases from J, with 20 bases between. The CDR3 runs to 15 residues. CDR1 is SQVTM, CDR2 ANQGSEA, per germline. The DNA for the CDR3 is TGCAGCGTTGAAACGCCGGACACCTCTTTAGGTACGCAGTATTTT. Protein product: CSVETPDTSLGTQYF.

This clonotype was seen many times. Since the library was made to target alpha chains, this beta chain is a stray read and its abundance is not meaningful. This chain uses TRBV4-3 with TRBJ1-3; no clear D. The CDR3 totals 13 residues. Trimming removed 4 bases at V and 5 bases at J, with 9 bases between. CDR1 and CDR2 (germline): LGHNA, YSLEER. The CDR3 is CASSPQSRNTIYF. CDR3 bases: TGCGCCAGCAGCCCCCAGAGTCGAAACACCATATATTTT.

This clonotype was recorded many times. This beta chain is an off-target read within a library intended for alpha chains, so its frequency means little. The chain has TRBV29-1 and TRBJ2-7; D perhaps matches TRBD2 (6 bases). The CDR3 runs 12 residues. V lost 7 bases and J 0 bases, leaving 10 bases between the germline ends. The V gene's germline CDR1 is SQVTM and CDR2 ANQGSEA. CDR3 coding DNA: TGCAGCGCGGGACTCCGCTCCTACGAGCAGTACTTC. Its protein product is CSAGLRSYEQYF.

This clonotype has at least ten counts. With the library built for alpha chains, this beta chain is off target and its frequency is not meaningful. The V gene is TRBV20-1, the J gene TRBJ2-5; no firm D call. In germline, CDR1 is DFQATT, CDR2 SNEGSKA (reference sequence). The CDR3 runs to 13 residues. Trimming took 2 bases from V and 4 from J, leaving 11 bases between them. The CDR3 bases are TGCAGTGCTAGACAGCTAAGGATAGAGACCCAGTACTTC. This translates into CSARQLRIETQYF.

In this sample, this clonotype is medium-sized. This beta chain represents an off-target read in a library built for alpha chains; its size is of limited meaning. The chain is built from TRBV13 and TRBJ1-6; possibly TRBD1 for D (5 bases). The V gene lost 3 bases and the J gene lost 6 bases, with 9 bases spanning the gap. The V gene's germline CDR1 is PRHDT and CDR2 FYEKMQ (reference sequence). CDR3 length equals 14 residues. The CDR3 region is CASSLRGGNSPLHF. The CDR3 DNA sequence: TGTGCCAGCAGCTTGCGGGGGGGTAATTCACCCCTCCACTTT.

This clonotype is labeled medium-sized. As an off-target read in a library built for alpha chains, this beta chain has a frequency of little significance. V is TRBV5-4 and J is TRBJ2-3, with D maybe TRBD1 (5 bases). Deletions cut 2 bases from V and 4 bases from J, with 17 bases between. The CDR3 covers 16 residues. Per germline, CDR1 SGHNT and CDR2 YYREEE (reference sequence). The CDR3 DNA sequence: TGTGCCAGCAGCTTTTCCGTCACAGGTCGGGCAGATACGCAGTATTTT. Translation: CASSFSVTGRADTQYF.

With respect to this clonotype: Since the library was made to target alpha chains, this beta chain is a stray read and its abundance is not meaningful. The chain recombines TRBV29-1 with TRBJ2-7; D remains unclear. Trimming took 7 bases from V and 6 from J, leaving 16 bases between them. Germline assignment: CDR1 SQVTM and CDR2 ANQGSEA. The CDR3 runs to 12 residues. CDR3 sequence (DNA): TGCAGCGCGGATCTCAAGTCCGGCGAGCAGTACTTC. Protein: CSADLKSGEQYF.

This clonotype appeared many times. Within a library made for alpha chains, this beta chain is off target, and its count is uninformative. CDR3 sequence (DNA): TGTGCCAGCAGCCCGGACGTCCCGCTCCGCGAGCAGTACTTC. Protein sequence: CASSPDVPLREQYF. The rearrangement joins TRBV7-9 to TRBJ2-7; D remains unclear. The CDR3 contains 14 residues. Germline CDR1 SEHNR, CDR2 FQNEAQ (reference sequence). V was cut by 5 bases and J by 6 bases, with 17 bases left in between.

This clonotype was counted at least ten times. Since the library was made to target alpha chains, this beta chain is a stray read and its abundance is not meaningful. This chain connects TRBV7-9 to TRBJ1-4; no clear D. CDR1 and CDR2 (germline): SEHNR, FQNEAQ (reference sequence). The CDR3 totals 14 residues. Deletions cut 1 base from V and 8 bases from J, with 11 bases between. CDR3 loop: CASSLGWGNEKLFF. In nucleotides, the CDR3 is TGTGCCAGCAGCTTAGGGTGGGGAAACGAAAAACTGTTTTTT.

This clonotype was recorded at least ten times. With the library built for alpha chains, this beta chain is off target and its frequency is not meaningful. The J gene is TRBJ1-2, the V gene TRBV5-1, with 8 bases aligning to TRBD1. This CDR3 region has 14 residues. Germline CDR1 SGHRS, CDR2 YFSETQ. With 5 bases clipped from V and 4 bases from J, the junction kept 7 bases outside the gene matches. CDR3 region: CASRGDRSPYGYTF. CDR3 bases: TGCGCCAGCAGGGGGGACAGGTCACCCTATGGCTACACCTTC.

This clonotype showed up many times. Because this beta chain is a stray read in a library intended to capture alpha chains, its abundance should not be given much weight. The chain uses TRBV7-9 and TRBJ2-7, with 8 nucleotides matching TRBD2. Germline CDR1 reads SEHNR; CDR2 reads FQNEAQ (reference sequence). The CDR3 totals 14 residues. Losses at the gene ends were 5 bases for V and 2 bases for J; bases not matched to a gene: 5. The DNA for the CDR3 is TGTGCCAGCAGCCCAAGCGGGGGAACCTACGAGCAGTACTTC. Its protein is CASSPSGGTYEQYF.

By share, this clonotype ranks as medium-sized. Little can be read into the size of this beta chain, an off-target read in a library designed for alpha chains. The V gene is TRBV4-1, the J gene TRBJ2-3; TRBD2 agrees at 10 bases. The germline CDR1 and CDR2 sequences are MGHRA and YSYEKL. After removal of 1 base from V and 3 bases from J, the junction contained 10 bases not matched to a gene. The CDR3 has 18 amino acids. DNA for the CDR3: TGCGCCAGCAGCCAAGGAGCTAGCGGGGGCCGAGGAACAGATACGCAGTATTTT. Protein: CASSQGASGGRGTDTQYF.

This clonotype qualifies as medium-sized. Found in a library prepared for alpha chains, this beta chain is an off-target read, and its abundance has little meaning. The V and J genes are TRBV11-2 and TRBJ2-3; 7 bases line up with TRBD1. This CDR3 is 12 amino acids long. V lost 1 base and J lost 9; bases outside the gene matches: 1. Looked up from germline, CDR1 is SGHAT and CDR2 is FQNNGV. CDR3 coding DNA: TGTGCCAGCAGCTTAGCGACAGGGACGCAGTATTTT. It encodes CASSLATGTQYF.